The sequence of this T cell receptor (beta chain) was determined in a study of shared clonotypes between healthy human individuals. Study-level points and caveats: The sharing of 4% to 5.5% of naive CD4 clonotypes was seen across a handful of donors.

Terminally differentiated effector memory CD45RA+ cells were excluded from the naive CD8 cells, which were CD45RO-negative and positively selected for CCR7. Each of the donors was a healthy adult who was HIV-negative and had not had a recent acute infection or vaccination. Only Caucasian adults living in Nashville, Tennessee made up the donor group. On this clone itself: Its target is not known.

Germline V gives CDR1 SGHTA, CDR2 FQGNSA. The CDR3 covers 12 residues. Trimming at V came to 5 bases and at J to 8 bases, leaving 3 bases not matched to a gene. Sequencing used immunoSEQ multiplex PCR; TCRdb keeps in-frame clones, though not all of them. The table lists 1.5 million to 2.5 million clones, about 95% of them singletons, with 1% to 1.5% in the top ten. The source is a young man in good health. Sequencing was carried out using naive CD8+ T cells sorted from blood. This chain uses TRBV7-2 with TRBJ2-1; 7 positions agree with TRBD1. In DNA, the CDR3 is TGTGCCAGCAGCCCCCAGGGGGATGAGCAGTTCTTC. It codes for CASSPQGDEQFF.